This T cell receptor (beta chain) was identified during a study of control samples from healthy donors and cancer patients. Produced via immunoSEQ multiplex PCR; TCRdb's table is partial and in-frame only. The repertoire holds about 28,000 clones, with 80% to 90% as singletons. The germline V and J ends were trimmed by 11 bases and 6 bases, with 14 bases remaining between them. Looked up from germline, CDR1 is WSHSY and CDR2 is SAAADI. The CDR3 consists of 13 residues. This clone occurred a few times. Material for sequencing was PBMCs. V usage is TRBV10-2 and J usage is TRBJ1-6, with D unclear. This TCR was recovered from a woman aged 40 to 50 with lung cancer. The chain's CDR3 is CASSMGSNSPLHF. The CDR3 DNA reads TGCGCCTCTTCCATGGGATCTAATTCACCCCTCCACTTT.